Listed below are T cell receptor beta chains from one sample, sequenced in a study of T cells in Graves' hyperthyroidism and ophthalmopathy. TCRdb reanalysed the multiplex PCR reads using MiXCR and keeps one entry per CDR3 protein. The sample carries fewer than 550,000 distinct CDR3 sequences, more than 15% recorded once. The sequenced sample consisted of blood. These receptors all stem from a woman aged 18-29 years with Graves' hyperthyroidism. The CDR3 runs from the conserved cysteine through the conserved F or W. A D gene is named only where the DNA matches it firmly. Clone size is shown for a subset of rows, as once, few, many or a class of expanded clone.

abundance | j_gene | d_gene | v_gene | CDR3aa | CDR3nt
few | TRBJ1-6 | NA | TRBV6-1 | CASSESFGGDNSPLHF | TGTGCCAGCAGTGAAAGTTTCGGAGGGGATAATTCACCCCTCCACTTT
many | TRBJ2-7 | TRBD1 | TRBV20-1 | CSAPLPGDRAHEQYF | TGCAGTGCTCCACTGCCCGGGGACAGGGCCCACGAGCAGTACTTC
many | TRBJ1-4 | TRBD1 | TRBV11-2 | CASSLWDSTEKLFF | TGTGCCAGCAGCCTCTGGGACAGCACAGAAAAACTGTTTTTT
NA | TRBJ2-7 | TRBD2 | TRBV4-1 | CASSQEGTSGGREQYF | TGCGCCAGCAGCCAAGAGGGGACTAGCGGGGGGCGGGAGCAGTACTTC
many | TRBJ1-2 | TRBD1 | TRBV6-1 | CASSEVGTGNYGYTF | TGTGCCAGCAGTGAAGTTGGGACAGGAAACTATGGCTACACCTTC
NA | TRBJ1-1 | TRBD1 | TRBV27 | CASNRQGPNTEAFF | TGTGCCAGCAACAGACAGGGGCCGAACACTGAAGCTTTCTTT
many | TRBJ2-1 | TRBD1 | TRBV24-1 | CATSDPGQEGVNEQFF | TGTGCCACCAGTGATCCGGGACAGGAGGGAGTAAATGAGCAGTTCTTC
NA | TRBJ2-1 | TRBD2 | TRBV7-2 | CASSFPIVASGGVEQFF | TGTGCCAGCAGCTTTCCCATTGTAGCTAGCGGGGGGGTGGAGCAGTTCTTC
many | TRBJ1-5 | NA | TRBV30 | CAWSHEGNQPQHF | TGTGCCTGGAGTCACGAAGGGAATCAGCCCCAGCATTTT
many | TRBJ2-1 | NA | TRBV18 | CASSPHRDYNEQFF | TGTGCCAGCTCACCCCACAGGGACTACAATGAGCAGTTCTTC
NA | TRBJ2-1 | NA | TRBV5-6 | CASSLLREQFF | TGTGCCAGCAGCTTGTTGAGAGAGCAGTTCTTC
NA | TRBJ2-2 | NA | TRBV6-5 | CASVPGLGTGELFF | TGTGCCAGCGTTCCGGGGTTAGGCACCGGGGAGCTGTTTTTT
many | TRBJ1-2 | NA | TRBV12-3/TRBV12-4 | CASSSDRPHYGYTF | TGTGCCAGCAGCTCCGACAGGCCCCACTATGGCTACACCTTC
many | TRBJ1-1 | TRBD1 | TRBV7-2 | CASSSRQGSTEAFF | TGTGCCAGCAGCTCGCGACAGGGGTCCACTGAAGCTTTCTTT
many | TRBJ2-1 | NA | TRBV3-1 | CASSQEANEQFF | TGTGCCAGCAGCCAAGAAGCCAATGAGCAGTTCTTC
NA | TRBJ2-7 | NA | TRBV3-1 | CASSPGPTRGPGRYEQYF | TGTGCCAGCAGCCCAGGGCCAACCCGGGGACCTGGGCGGTACGAGCAGTACTTC
NA | TRBJ1-5 | TRBD1 | TRBV7-2 | CASSLAIQGAQPQHF | TGTGCCAGCAGCTTAGCGATACAGGGGGCTCAGCCCCAGCATTTT
many | TRBJ1-5 | TRBD1 | TRBV15 | CATSRGADRGGQPQHF | TGTGCCACCAGCAGAGGAGCGGACAGGGGCGGTCAGCCCCAGCATTTT
few | TRBJ1-4 | NA | TRBV20-1 | CSVGRPDEKLFF | TGCAGTGTAGGACGGCCCGATGAAAAACTGTTTTTT
many | TRBJ1-1 | NA | TRBV6-1 | CASNLRGEAFF | TGTGCCAGCAACCTCCGGGGTGAAGCTTTCTTT
many | TRBJ2-7 | NA | TRBV2 | CASSLRAYYEQYF | TGTGCCAGCAGCCTCAGAGCCTACTACGAGCAGTACTTC
NA | TRBJ2-1 | NA | TRBV7-9 | CASALSWTRSYNEQFF | TGTGCCAGCGCTCTAAGCTGGACCCGCTCCTACAATGAGCAGTTCTTC